The sequence of this TCR beta chain was determined in a study of cytomegalovirus exposure and HLA in healthy donors. The CDR3 loop spans 13 amino acids. The germline CDR1 and CDR2 sequences are SGHNT and YYREEE (reference sequence). The primer mix had 60 Vbeta and 13 Jbeta primers. Method: immunoSEQ multiplex PCR; TCRdb's copy keeps in-frame clones and lacks some. This sample yields fewer than 250,000 clones, of which about 80% are seen a single time; 0.6% to 0.65% belongs to the top ten. The clonotype was recovered from a man between 18 and 35 years old in good health and CMV-seronegative. Sequenced: PBMCs. This chain uses TRBV5-4 with TRBJ2-5, with 8 nucleotides matching TRBD1. The DNA end favors TRBJ2-7, so the J call may be wrong. The CDR3 DNA reads as TGTGCCAGCAGCCGGGACAGGCACTACGAGCAGTACTTC. It codes for CASSRDRHYEQYF.